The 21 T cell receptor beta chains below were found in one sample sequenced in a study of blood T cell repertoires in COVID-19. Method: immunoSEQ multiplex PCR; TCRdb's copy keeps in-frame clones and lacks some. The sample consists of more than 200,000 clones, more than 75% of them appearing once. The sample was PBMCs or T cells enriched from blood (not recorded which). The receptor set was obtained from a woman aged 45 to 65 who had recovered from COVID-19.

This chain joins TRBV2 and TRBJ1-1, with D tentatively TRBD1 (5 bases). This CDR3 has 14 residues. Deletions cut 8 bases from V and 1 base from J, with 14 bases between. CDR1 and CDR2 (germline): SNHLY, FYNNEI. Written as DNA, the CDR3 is TGTGCCAGCCGTCTGATGGGGCCGAACACTGAAGCTTTCTTT. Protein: CASRLMGPNTEAFF.

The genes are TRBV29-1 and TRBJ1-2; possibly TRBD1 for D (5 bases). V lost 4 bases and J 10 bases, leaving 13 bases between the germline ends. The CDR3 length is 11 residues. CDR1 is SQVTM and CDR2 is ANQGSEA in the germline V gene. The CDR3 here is CSVVRGGPYTF. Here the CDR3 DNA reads TGCAGCGTTGTTAGGGGAGGTCCCTACACCTTC.

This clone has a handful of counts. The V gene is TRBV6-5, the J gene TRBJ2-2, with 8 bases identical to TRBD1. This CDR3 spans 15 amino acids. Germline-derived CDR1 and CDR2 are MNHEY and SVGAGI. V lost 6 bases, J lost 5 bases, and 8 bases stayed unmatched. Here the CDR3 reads CASRTRQGLTGELFF. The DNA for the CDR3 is TGTGCCAGCAGGACCAGACAGGGGTTGACCGGGGAGCTGTTTTTT.

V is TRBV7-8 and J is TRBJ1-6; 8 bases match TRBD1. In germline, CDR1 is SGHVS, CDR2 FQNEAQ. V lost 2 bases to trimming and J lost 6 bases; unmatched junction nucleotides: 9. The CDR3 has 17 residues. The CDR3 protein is CASSLPWQGALNSPLHF. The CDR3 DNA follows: TGTGCCAGCAGCTTACCGTGGCAGGGGGCGCTTAATTCACCCCTCCACTTT. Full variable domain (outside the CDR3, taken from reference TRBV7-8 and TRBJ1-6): GAGVSQSPRYKVAKRGQDVALRCDPISGHVSLFWYQQALGQGPEFLTYFQNEAQLDKSGLPSDRFFAERPEGSVSTLKIQRTQQEDSAVYLCASSLPWQGALNSPLHFGNGTRLTVT.

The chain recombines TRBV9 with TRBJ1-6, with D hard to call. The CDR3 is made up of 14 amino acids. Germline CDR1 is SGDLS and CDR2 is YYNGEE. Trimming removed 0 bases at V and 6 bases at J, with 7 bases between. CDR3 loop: CASSVVPVNSPLHF. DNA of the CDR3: TGTGCCAGCAGCGTAGTCCCAGTTAATTCACCCCTCCACTTT.

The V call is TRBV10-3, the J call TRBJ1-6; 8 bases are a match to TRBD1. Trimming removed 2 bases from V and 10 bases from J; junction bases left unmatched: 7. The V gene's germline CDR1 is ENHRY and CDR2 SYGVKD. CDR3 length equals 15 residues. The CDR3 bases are TGTGCCATCAGTGAGATCGACAGGGGAGGATCACCCCTCCACTTT. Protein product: CAISEIDRGGSPLHF.

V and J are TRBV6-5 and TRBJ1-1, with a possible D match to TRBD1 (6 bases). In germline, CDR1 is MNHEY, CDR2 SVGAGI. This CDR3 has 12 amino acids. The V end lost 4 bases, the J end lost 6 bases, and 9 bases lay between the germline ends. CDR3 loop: CASSLQGSEAFF. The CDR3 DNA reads TGTGCCAGCAGTTTACAGGGTTCTGAAGCTTTCTTT.

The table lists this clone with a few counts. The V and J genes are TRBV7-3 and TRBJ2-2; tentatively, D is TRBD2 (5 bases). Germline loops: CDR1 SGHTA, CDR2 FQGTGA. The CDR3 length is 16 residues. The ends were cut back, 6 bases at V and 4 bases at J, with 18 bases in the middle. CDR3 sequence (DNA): TGTGCCAGCAGTTCCTCGCCTCTAGCTCCCACCGGGGAGCTGTTTTTT. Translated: CASSSSPLAPTGELFF.

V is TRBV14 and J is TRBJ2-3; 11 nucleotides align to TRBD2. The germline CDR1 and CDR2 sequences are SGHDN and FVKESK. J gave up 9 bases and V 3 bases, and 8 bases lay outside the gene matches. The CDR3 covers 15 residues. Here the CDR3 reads CASSQRLAGSGTQYF. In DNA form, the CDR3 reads TGTGCCAGCAGCCAGAGACTAGCGGGGTCGGGGACGCAGTATTTT.

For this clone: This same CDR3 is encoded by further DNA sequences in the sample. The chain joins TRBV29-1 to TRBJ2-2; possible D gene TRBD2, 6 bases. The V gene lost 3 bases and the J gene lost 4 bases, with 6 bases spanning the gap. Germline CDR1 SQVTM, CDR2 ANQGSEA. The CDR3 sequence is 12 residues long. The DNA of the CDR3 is TGCAGCGTTGAGCGGGGCACCGGGGAGCTGTTTTTT. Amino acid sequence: CSVERGTGELFF.

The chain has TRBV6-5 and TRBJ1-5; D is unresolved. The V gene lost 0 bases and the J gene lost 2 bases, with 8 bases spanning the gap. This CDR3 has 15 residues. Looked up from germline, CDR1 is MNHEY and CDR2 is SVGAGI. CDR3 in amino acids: CASSYSWQGNQPQHF. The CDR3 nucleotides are TGTGCCAGCAGTTACTCATGGCAGGGCAATCAGCCCCAGCATTTT.

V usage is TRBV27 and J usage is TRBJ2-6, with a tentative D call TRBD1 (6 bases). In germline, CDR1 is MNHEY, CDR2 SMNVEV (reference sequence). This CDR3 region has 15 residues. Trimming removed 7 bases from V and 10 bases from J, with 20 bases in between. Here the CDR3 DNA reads TGTGCCAGCAACCCCGGATGGGCAGGGACAAACGTCCTGACTTTC. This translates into CASNPGWAGTNVLTF.

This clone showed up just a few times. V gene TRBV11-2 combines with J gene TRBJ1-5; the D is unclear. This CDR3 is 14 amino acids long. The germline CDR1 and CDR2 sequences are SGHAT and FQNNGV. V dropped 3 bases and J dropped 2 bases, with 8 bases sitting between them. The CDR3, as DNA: TGTGCCAGCAGCTTTTCCGGTGGCAATCAGCCCCAGCATTTT. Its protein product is CASSFSGGNQPQHF.

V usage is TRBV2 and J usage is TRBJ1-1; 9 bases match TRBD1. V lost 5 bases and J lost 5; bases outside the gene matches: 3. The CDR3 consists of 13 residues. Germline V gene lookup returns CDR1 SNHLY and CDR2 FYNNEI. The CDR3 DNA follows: TGTGCCAGCAGTAGACAGGGGGGGACTGAAGCTTTCTTT. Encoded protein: CASSRQGGTEAFF.

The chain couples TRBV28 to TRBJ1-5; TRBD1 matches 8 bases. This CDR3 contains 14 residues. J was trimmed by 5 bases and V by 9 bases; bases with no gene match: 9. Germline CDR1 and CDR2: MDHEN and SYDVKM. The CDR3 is CASFQGAGDQPQHF. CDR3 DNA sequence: TGTGCCAGTTTTCAGGGGGCGGGGGATCAGCCCCAGCATTTT.

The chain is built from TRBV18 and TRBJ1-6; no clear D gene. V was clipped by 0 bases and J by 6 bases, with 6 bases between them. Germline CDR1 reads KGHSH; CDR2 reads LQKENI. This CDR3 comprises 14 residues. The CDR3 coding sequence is TGTGCCAGCTCACCACCTGGCTCTAATTCACCCCTCCACTTT. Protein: CASSPPGSNSPLHF.

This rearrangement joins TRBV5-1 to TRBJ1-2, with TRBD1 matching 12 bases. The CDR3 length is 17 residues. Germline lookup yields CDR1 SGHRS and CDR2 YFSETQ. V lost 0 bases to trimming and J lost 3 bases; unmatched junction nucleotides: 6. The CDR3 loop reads CASSLAGTGGGDYGYTF. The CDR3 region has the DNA TGCGCCAGCAGCTTGGCCGGGACAGGGGGCGGTGACTATGGCTACACCTTC.

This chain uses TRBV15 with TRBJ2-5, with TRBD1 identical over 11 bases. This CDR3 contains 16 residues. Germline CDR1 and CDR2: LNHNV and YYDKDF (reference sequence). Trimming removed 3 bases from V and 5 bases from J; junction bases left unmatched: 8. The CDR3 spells CATSSGDRGVLETQYF. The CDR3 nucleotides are TGTGCCACCAGCAGCGGGGACAGGGGGGTTCTGGAGACCCAGTACTTC. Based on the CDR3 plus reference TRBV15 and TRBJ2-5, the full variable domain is DAMVIQNPRYQVTQFGKPVTLSCSQTLNHNVMYWYQQKSSQAPKLLFHYYDKDFNNEADTPDNFQSRRPNTSFCFLDIRSPGLGDTAMYLCATSSGDRGVLETQYFGPGTRLLVL.

CDR3 amino acids: CASRRQGGTDTQYF. The CDR3 DNA is TGTGCCAGCAGGAGACAGGGGGGAACAGATACGCAGTATTTT. The chain links TRBV2 to TRBJ2-3; 9 bases fit TRBD1. The V and J ends lost 6 bases and 3 bases, in that order; junction bases with no gene match: 4. This CDR3 is 14 amino acids long. Per germline, CDR1 SNHLY and CDR2 FYNNEI.

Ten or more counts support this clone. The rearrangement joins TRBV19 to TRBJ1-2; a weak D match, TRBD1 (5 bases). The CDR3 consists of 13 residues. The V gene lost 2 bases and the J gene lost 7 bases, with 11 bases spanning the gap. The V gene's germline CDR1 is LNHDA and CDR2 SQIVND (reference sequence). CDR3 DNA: TGTGCCAGTAGTATAACCCAGGGAAGTGGCTACACCTTC. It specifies CASSITQGSGYTF.

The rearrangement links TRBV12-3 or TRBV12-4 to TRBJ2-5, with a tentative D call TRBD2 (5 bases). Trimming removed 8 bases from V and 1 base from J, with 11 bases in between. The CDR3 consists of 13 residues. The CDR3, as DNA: TGTGCCAGCTCTAGTCGGGGCCAAGAGACCCAGTACTTC. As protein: CASSSRGQETQYF.